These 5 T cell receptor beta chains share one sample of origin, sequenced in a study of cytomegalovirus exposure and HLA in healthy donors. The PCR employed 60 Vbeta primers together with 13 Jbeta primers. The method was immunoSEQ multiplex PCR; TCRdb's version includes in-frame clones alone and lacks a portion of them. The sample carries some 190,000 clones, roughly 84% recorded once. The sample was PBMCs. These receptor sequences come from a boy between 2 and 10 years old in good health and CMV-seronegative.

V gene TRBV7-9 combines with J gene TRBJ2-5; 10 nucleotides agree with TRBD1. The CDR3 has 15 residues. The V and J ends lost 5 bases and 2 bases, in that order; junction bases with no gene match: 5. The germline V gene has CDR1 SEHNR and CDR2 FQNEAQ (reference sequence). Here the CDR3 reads CASSPPDRGQETQYF. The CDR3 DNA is TGTGCCAGCAGCCCCCCGGACAGGGGGCAAGAGACCCAGTACTTC.

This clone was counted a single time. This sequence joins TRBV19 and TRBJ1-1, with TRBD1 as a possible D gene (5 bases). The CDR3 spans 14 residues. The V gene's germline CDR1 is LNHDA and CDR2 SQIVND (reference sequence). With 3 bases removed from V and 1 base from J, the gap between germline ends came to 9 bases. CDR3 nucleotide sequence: TGTGCCAGTAGTATTCGTGGGGCGAACACTGAAGCTTTCTTT. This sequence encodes CASSIRGANTEAFF.

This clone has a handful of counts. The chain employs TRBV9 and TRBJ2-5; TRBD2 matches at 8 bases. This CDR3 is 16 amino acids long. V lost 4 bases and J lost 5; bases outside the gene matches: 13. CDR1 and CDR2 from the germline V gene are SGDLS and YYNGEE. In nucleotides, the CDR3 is TGTGCCAGCAGCCCAACCCCGGGACTAGGAGGCGAGACCCAGTACTTC. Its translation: CASSPTPGLGGETQYF.

CDR3 coding DNA: TGTGCCTGGAGTACTACAGGGAAAGCGAAGTTCTTC. It translates to CAWSTTGKAKFF. The chain carries TRBV30 and TRBJ2-1; tentative D call: TRBD1 (6 bases). CDR3 length: 12 amino acids. Trimming took off 2 bases at V and 14 bases at J, with 16 bases between the two ends. Germline V gives CDR1 GTSNPN, CDR2 SVGIG (reference sequence).

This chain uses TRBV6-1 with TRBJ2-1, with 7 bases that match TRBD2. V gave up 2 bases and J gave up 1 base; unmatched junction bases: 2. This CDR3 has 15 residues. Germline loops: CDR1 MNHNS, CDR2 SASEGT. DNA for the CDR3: TGTGCCAGCAGTGAATTGGGAGGGTCCTACAATGAGCAGTTCTTC. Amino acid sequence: CASSELGGSYNEQFF.